The 20 T cell receptor beta chains in this list originate from one sample, sequenced in a study of shared clonotypes between healthy human individuals. This table comes from immunoSEQ multiplex PCR, and its TCRdb copy is limited to in-frame clones, with some not included. The table shows hundreds of thousands of clones, with around 95% occurring only once. Only CD45RO-negative cells positively selected for CCR7 counted as naive CD8 cells, so terminally differentiated effector memory CD45RA+ cells were excluded. The sample was naive CD8+ T cells sorted from blood. These receptors were collected from a woman in her twenties or thirties in good health.

This clone occurred once. The chain couples TRBV6-5 to TRBJ2-5; no reliable D call. Trimming stripped 6 bases from V and 1 base from J, with 9 bases between. Germline V lookup: CDR1 MNHEY, CDR2 SVGAGI. CDR3 length: 13 residues. The CDR3 spells CASSEDTQETQYF. CDR3 DNA sequence: TGTGCCAGCAGCGAAGACACCCAAGAGACCCAGTACTTC.

The CDR3 DNA reads TGTGCCAGCAGCCCCAGTTGGCTACAGGGGACTAGCGGGACCGAGACCCAGTACTTC. Translated: CASSPSWLQGTSGTETQYF. This chain joins TRBV7-9 and TRBJ2-5, with 13 nucleotides matching TRBD2. J lost 5 bases, V lost 5 bases, and 17 bases had no gene match. The CDR3 extends over 19 amino acids. CDR1 is SEHNR, CDR2 FQNEAQ, per germline (reference sequence).

This chain uses TRBV7-2 with TRBJ2-5; a possible D gene is TRBD2 (6 bases). The assigned J gene may be wrong: the sequence end matches TRBJ2-7 better. CDR1 and CDR2 from the germline V gene are SGHTA and FQGNSA. The CDR3 runs to 13 residues. CDR3 sequence: CASSHQEGNEQYF. The DNA of the CDR3 is TGTGCCAGCAGCCATCAGGAGGGCAACGAGCAGTACTTC.

The chain combines TRBV28 with TRBJ2-7; TRBD1 matches 9 bases. Trimming cost V 8 bases and J 6 bases; bases outside gene matches: 8. From germline, CDR1 is MDHEN and CDR2 SYDVKM. This CDR3 region has 13 residues. CDR3 in DNA: TGTGCCAGCTCATGGACAGGGGTAGGCGAGCAGTACTTC. This translates into CASSWTGVGEQYF.

The gene calls are TRBV7-9 and TRBJ2-5; 7 nucleotides agree with TRBD2. The end of the DNA is better explained by TRBJ2-7, so the J call may be wrong. CDR1 is SEHNR and CDR2 is FQNEAQ in the germline V gene (reference sequence). The CDR3 is made up of 14 amino acids. CDR3 sequence (DNA): TGTGCCAGCAGCTCACTAGCGAGCTCCTACGAGCAGTACTTC. Its translation: CASSSLASSYEQYF.

The chain has TRBV2 and TRBJ1-1; TRBD1 matches at 10 bases. After removal of 7 bases from V and 4 bases from J, the junction contained 15 bases not matched to a gene. The CDR3 sequence is 17 residues long. Germline V lookup: CDR1 SNHLY, CDR2 FYNNEI. The CDR3 here is CASNSLRQGAVGTEAFF. The CDR3 nucleotides are TGTGCCAGCAACAGTTTACGACAGGGGGCTGTCGGCACTGAAGCTTTCTTT.

This rearrangement joins TRBV23-1 to TRBJ2-7; 8 bases are shared with TRBD1. TRBV23-1 is reported as an ORF; its role is uncertain. The CDR3 consists of 15 residues. J lost 2 bases, V lost 3 bases, and 6 bases had no gene match. The CDR3 here is CASSQRDRSPYEQYF. DNA of the CDR3: TGCGCCAGCAGTCAGAGGGACAGGAGCCCCTACGAGCAGTACTTC.

The chain is built from TRBV19 and TRBJ2-1; 12 bases are shared with TRBD2. The CDR3 is made up of 17 amino acids. The V gene's germline CDR1 is LNHDA and CDR2 SQIVND (reference sequence). V was clipped by 4 bases and J by 6 bases; unmatched bases: 10. The CDR3 nucleotides read TGTGCCAGTAGTACGGGACTAGCGGGTTCGTTTGGCAATGAGCAGTTCTTC. Translation gives CASSTGLAGSFGNEQFF.

The rearrangement joins TRBV30 to TRBJ1-2; D is unresolved. Germline V gene lookup returns CDR1 GTSNPN and CDR2 SVGIG (reference sequence). V lost 5 bases, J lost 5 bases, and 9 bases lay in between. This CDR3 has 11 residues. The CDR3 DNA is TGTGCCTGGGTGGGCGGATATGGCTACACCTTC. Translating gives CAWVGGYGYTF.

The table lists this clone with a count of one. The CDR3 DNA follows: TGCGCCAGCAGTGAGTTGCGGGGAAGGAATCAGCCCCAGCATTTT. Translation: CASSELRGRNQPQHF. This chain connects TRBV10-2 to TRBJ1-5; D call uncertain. V lost 1 base and J 4 bases, leaving 11 bases between the germline ends. The germline gives CDR1 WSHSY, CDR2 SAAADI. CDR3 length: 15 residues.

The chain couples TRBV27 to TRBJ1-5; no clear D gene. Trimming took 5 bases from V and 0 from J, leaving 11 bases between them. The CDR3 consists of 15 residues. The germline V gene encodes CDR1 MNHEY and CDR2 SMNVEV (reference sequence). The CDR3 loop reads CASSPQLYSNQPQHF. The CDR3 coding sequence is TGTGCCAGCAGTCCGCAGCTTTATAGCAATCAGCCCCAGCATTTT.

The genes are TRBV19 and TRBJ2-1, with 7 bases that match TRBD2. With V trimmed by 1 base and J by 1 base, 7 bases remained unmatched. The CDR3 has 17 residues. Germline assignment: CDR1 LNHDA and CDR2 SQIVND (reference sequence). The CDR3 protein is CASSIGRRERSYNEQFF. CDR3 sequence (DNA): TGTGCCAGTAGTATAGGGCGGCGGGAGCGGTCCTACAATGAGCAGTTCTTC.

This chain joins TRBV27 and TRBJ2-1, with 7 bases matching TRBD2. The J segment lost 4 bases and the V segment lost 5 bases, leaving 5 bases of the junction unmatched. In germline, CDR1 is MNHEY, CDR2 SMNVEV (reference sequence). The CDR3 is 14 residues long. CDR3 nucleotides: TGTGCCAGCAGTCCCGGGACTATATACAATGAGCAGTTCTTC. It is translated as CASSPGTIYNEQFF.

The rearrangement links TRBV2 to TRBJ2-1; 9 nucleotides agree with TRBD2. Germline V gene sequence: CDR1 SNHLY, CDR2 FYNNEI. The CDR3 is made up of 15 amino acids. V dropped 3 bases and J dropped 1; count of bases not matched to a gene: 1. CDR3 region: CASSDSGSSYNEQFF. CDR3 nucleotide sequence: TGTGCCAGCAGTGATAGCGGGAGTTCCTACAATGAGCAGTTCTTC.

The chain employs TRBV4-1 and TRBJ2-2; D unclear. Germline CDR1 MGHRA, CDR2 YSYEKL. The length of the CDR3 is 21 residues. The V gene lost 4 bases and the J gene lost 3 bases, with 30 bases spanning the gap. Here the CDR3 reads CASSRPPNHEDGSWDTGELFF. CDR3 sequence (DNA): TGCGCCAGCAGCCGACCCCCCAATCATGAGGACGGTTCCTGGGACACCGGGGAGCTGTTTTTT.

The chain recombines TRBV11-2 with TRBJ2-7, with TRBD1 identical over 8 bases. This CDR3 spans 13 amino acids. The germline gives CDR1 SGHAT, CDR2 FQNNGV. V trimming: 5 bases; J trimming: 3 bases; junction bases outside the gene matches: 3. This CDR3 is CASSATGDYEQYF. Written as DNA, the CDR3 is TGTGCCAGCAGCGCGACAGGGGACTACGAGCAGTACTTC.

This rearrangement joins TRBV15 to TRBJ2-7; no clear D gene. This CDR3 has 14 amino acids. Trimming took 1 base from V and 2 from J, leaving 9 bases between them. Germline CDR1 LNHNV, CDR2 YYDKDF (reference sequence). As DNA, the CDR3 is TGTGCCACCAGCAGAGGTCCGACAACCTACGAGCAGTACTTC. This codes for CATSRGPTTYEQYF.

The V gene is TRBV29-1, the J gene TRBJ2-7, with no clear D. V lost 4 bases, J lost 1 base, and 11 bases lay in between. This CDR3 has 13 residues. Germline V CDR1 and CDR2: SQVTM, ANQGSEA. This CDR3 reads CSVVIGPSYEQYF. The CDR3 DNA reads TGCAGCGTTGTTATAGGCCCTTCCTACGAGCAGTACTTC.

The V gene is TRBV10-1, the J gene TRBJ2-7; tentative D call: TRBD1 (6 bases). The CDR3 extends over 16 amino acids. Germline CDR1 WNHNN, CDR2 SYGVQD (reference sequence). Trimming took 2 bases from V and 2 from J, leaving 16 bases between them. The CDR3 bases are TGCGCCAGCAGTGAGGCCGATGGACAGAGGACCTACGAGCAGTACTTC. This sequence encodes CASSEADGQRTYEQYF.

The chain combines TRBV9 with TRBJ2-7; maybe TRBD2 (7 bases). The CDR3 length is 15 residues. Germline CDR1 and CDR2: SGDLS and YYNGEE. V was clipped by 0 bases and J by 3 bases, with 13 bases between them. CDR3 sequence reads: CASSVGAGEGYEQYF. The CDR3 nucleotides are TGTGCCAGCAGCGTAGGAGCAGGGGAGGGCTACGAGCAGTACTTC.